These T cell receptor beta chains were read from a single sample in a study of shared clonotypes between healthy human individuals. The protocol was immunoSEQ multiplex PCR, while the TCRdb copy is restricted to in-frame clones and leaves out a portion. The sample carries 450,000 to 500,000 clones, almost 80% recorded once. Source material: PBMCs. These receptors all come from a woman between 40 and 50 years old in good health. Some clones in this sample may be carry-over from other donors' samples. Both conserved end residues are trimmed from each CDR3. Each record gives: CDR3 length, V gene, CDR3 protein.

>13|TRBV10-3
AISVEASGVGEQF
>10|TRBV9
ASSVGDQPQH
>12|TRBV10-3
ATAGDYIYNEQF
>13|TRBV7-2
ASSLEKGPTYEQY
>11|TRBV7-2
ASSLDRADTQY
>10|TRBV28
ASSFYTYEQY
>11|TRBV19
ASSKGLLHGYT
>13|TRBV30
AYLDGGSNTGELF
>13|TRBV29-1
SVESPGTDHYGYT
>10|TRBV19
ASSSGNQPQH
>13|TRBV10-3
AISSDRGAQETQY
>11|TRBV9
ASSVVASNEQF
>13|TRBV7-2
ASSYVRGGGSPLH
>13|TRBV28
ASSLRQVRYEKLF
>11|TRBV4-2
ASSKEVAAEQF
>14|TRBV4-2
ACSPRRLGGTDTQY
>9|TRBV20-1
SADRENTQY
>13|TRBV2
ASSPGTGAIQPQH